These 32 T cell receptor beta chains were sequenced from one sample in a study of blood T cell repertoires in COVID-19 (dated by TCRdb to between 2020 and 2021). Library creation used the immunoSEQ multiplex PCR assay. The source is immuneACCESS, and TCRdb retained only in-frame sequences with V and J called. Part of the clones is not carried over; for the studies checked, unresolved V genes explain less than half of this, and the remainder is unexplained. The sample yields about 150,000 clones; approximately 85% were counted once. 0.6% to 0.65% of the sample lies in the top ten. Material: peripheral blood. The receptor set was obtained from a man between 60 and 70 years old with COVID-19, enrolled during active disease.

The V gene is TRBV28, the J gene TRBJ1-1; 7 positions match TRBD1. J was trimmed by 3 bases and V by 11 bases; bases with no gene match: 9. Germline CDR1 is MDHEN and CDR2 is SYDVKM. CDR3 length: 13 amino acids. CDR3 in amino acids: CAAGGGAHTEAFF. The CDR3 DNA reads TGTGCCGCCGGAGGGGGCGCGCACACTGAAGCTTTCTTT.

The rearrangement uses TRBV4-3 and TRBJ2-1, with 7 bases fitting TRBD1. Germline V gives CDR1 LGHNA, CDR2 YSLEER. V lost 3 bases and J lost 6; bases outside the gene matches: 14. The CDR3 consists of 17 residues. CDR3 amino acids: CASSQAPGQASGNEQFF. As DNA, the CDR3 is TGCGCCAGCAGCCAGGCCCCAGGACAGGCGAGTGGCAATGAGCAGTTCTTC.

J is TRBJ2-1 and V is TRBV6-5; weak D call: TRBD1 (5 bases). CDR1 and CDR2 (germline): MNHEY, SVGAGI. The CDR3 is 13 amino acids. Trimming took 6 bases from V and 7 from J, leaving 13 bases between them. The DNA of the CDR3 is TGTGCCAGCAGCACTCCCCAGGGAAATGAGCAGTTCTTC. Its protein is CASSTPQGNEQFF.

The CDR3 spells CASSFTGAVNEQYF. The DNA of the CDR3 is TGTGCCAGCAGCTTTACGGGAGCGGTGAACGAGCAGTACTTC. The V call is TRBV13, the J call TRBJ2-7; tentatively, D is TRBD2 (6 bases). Deletions cut 3 bases from V and 5 bases from J, with 14 bases between. The germline CDR1 and CDR2 sequences are PRHDT and FYEKMQ (reference sequence). This CDR3 region has 14 residues.

The genes are TRBV7-9 and TRBJ2-7; the match to TRBD1 covers 9 bases. From germline, CDR1 is SEHNR and CDR2 FQNEAQ (reference sequence). Trimming cost V 3 bases and J 1 base; bases outside gene matches: 7. This CDR3 has 16 amino acids. This CDR3 reads CASSLGGQGGSYEQYF. The CDR3, as DNA: TGTGCCAGCAGCTTGGGGGGACAGGGTGGGTCCTACGAGCAGTACTTC.

V usage is TRBV28 and J usage is TRBJ1-2, with D uncertain. Germline CDR1 MDHEN, CDR2 SYDVKM. Trimming cost V 10 bases and J 7 bases, with 16 bases left between them. This CDR3 region has 12 residues. DNA of the CDR3: TGTGCCACCTCCCCCGGGTTGGGTGGCTACACCTTC. It encodes CATSPGLGGYTF.

The chain joins TRBV28 to TRBJ1-1; D not certain. The V end was cut by 2 bases, the J end by 4 bases, with 11 bases between. The CDR3 extends over 14 amino acids. The germline CDR1 and CDR2 sequences are MDHEN and SYDVKM. Here the CDR3 reads CASSLNGISTEAFF. Here the CDR3 DNA reads TGTGCCAGCAGTTTAAACGGGATTAGCACTGAAGCTTTCTTT.

The chain carries TRBV11-3 and TRBJ2-4; D possibly corresponds to TRBD2 (6 bases). The germline gives CDR1 SGHNT, CDR2 YENEEA. The CDR3 consists of 17 residues. V was trimmed by 0 bases and J by 1 base, leaving 13 bases between them. The CDR3 DNA reads as TGTGCCAGCAGCTTAGATCGGGGGAATTCGGCCAAAAACATTCAGTACTTC. Protein: CASSLDRGNSAKNIQYF.

This chain connects TRBV4-3 to TRBJ2-3; the D gene is possibly TRBD2 (5 bases). This CDR3 contains 16 residues. CDR1 and CDR2 (germline): LGHNA, YSLEER. The ends were cut back, 0 bases at V and 4 bases at J, with 14 bases in the middle. As DNA, the CDR3 is TGCGCCAGCAGCCAAGATGCTACCGGGGTCTCAGATACGCAGTATTTT. Translated, it gives CASSQDATGVSDTQYF.

This clone was counted a single time. V usage is TRBV15 and J usage is TRBJ1-1; no firm D call. Germline CDR1 reads LNHNV; CDR2 reads YYDKDF (reference sequence). Trimming cost V 0 bases and J 1 base, with 6 bases left between them. The CDR3 loop spans 14 amino acids. The CDR3 DNA follows: TGTGCCACCAGCAGAGATATAGCGAACACTGAAGCTTTCTTT. Translated, it gives CATSRDIANTEAFF.

This chain connects TRBV6-5 to TRBJ1-1; no definite D call. There are 14 residues in the CDR3. The germline CDR1 and CDR2 sequences are MNHEY and SVGAGI. V lost 3 bases and J lost 2, with 10 bases in between. CDR3 region: CASSYDISNTEAFF. DNA for the CDR3: TGTGCCAGCAGTTATGACATAAGCAACACTGAAGCTTTCTTT.

The V gene is TRBV5-1, the J gene TRBJ1-2; perhaps TRBD1 as D (6 bases). Trimming removed 3 bases at V and 8 bases at J, with 20 bases between. The CDR3 has 15 residues. Germline V lookup: CDR1 SGHRS, CDR2 YFSETQ. This CDR3 reads CASSSSSGGASGYTF. The CDR3 DNA is TGCGCCAGCAGCTCCTCCTCGGGGGGCGCATCGGGCTACACCTTC.

The V call is TRBV5-6, the J call TRBJ2-7; 12 nucleotides align to TRBD2. V dropped 4 bases and J dropped 5; count of bases not matched to a gene: 10. CDR1 SGHDT and CDR2 YYEEEE come from the germline V gene. The CDR3 spans 16 residues. The CDR3 sequence is CASSIEGLAGLDEQYF. The CDR3 DNA follows: TGTGCCAGCAGCATCGAAGGACTAGCGGGGCTCGACGAGCAGTACTTC.

The V call is TRBV20-1, the J call TRBJ2-1; D call uncertain. The CDR3 extends over 15 amino acids. The V and J ends lost 3 bases and 0 bases respectively, with 12 bases between them. Germline V gene sequence: CDR1 DFQATT, CDR2 SNEGSKA (reference sequence). The CDR3 loop reads CSASTFASSYNEQFF. The CDR3, as DNA: TGCAGTGCTAGTACGTTTGCGAGCTCCTACAATGAGCAGTTCTTC.

The gene calls are TRBV7-9 and TRBJ2-3; D is perhaps TRBD1 (6 bases). This CDR3 comprises 16 residues. V was clipped by 2 bases and J by 6 bases, with 18 bases between them. Germline CDR1 and CDR2: SEHNR and FQNEAQ (reference sequence). The CDR3 region is CASSLLGLRTADTQYF. The CDR3 nucleotides are TGTGCCAGCAGCTTATTGGGCCTTAGGACAGCGGATACGCAGTATTTT.

The chain carries TRBV25-1 and TRBJ2-5, with TRBD2 matching 8 bases. Trimming at V came to 3 bases and at J to 9 bases, leaving 9 bases not matched to a gene. The germline V gene has CDR1 MGHDK and CDR2 SYGVNS. The CDR3 is 14 amino acids. CDR3 in amino acids: CASSDPREGLAQYF. DNA for the CDR3: TGTGCCAGCAGTGATCCTCGGGAGGGGCTGGCCCAGTACTTC.

This clone was recorded once. The chain couples TRBV13 to TRBJ2-1; 8 bases fit TRBD2. Germline CDR1 reads PRHDT; CDR2 reads FYEKMQ (reference sequence). The CDR3 sequence is 18 residues long. With V trimmed by 8 bases and J by 0 bases, 15 bases remained unmatched. This CDR3 is CASGPPKAGVSSYNEQFF. The CDR3 region has the DNA TGTGCCAGCGGGCCACCAAAAGCGGGAGTGAGCTCCTACAATGAGCAGTTCTTC. The whole variable domain, filled in from reference TRBV13 and TRBJ2-1, reads AAGVIQSPRHLIKEKRETATLKCYPIPRHDTVYWYQQGPGQDPQFLISFYEKMQSDKGSIPDRFSAQQFSDYHSELNMSSLELGDSALYFCASGPPKAGVSSYNEQFFGPGTRLTVL.

This clone was observed once. The chain couples TRBV28 to TRBJ1-4; a weak D match, TRBD1 (5 bases). Germline V lookup: CDR1 MDHEN, CDR2 SYDVKM. The CDR3 spans 14 residues. V was clipped by 2 bases and J by 7 bases, with 11 bases between them. The DNA for the CDR3 is TGTGCCAGCAGTTTACCAGGGATGGGTGAAAAACTGTTTTTT. It encodes CASSLPGMGEKLFF.

This clone turned up a few times. The chain couples TRBV9 to TRBJ2-1; 7 bases align to TRBD1. The junction had 3 bases not matched to a gene; V was cut back by 3 bases and J by 6 bases. Germline-derived CDR1 and CDR2 are SGDLS and YYNGEE. This CDR3 contains 13 residues. CDR3 nucleotide sequence: TGTGCCAGCAGCGCCAGGGGGATCAATGAGCAGTTCTTC. Protein: CASSARGINEQFF. Supplemented by reference TRBV9 and TRBJ2-1, the full variable domain reads DSGVTQTPKHLITATGQRVTLRCSPRSGDLSVYWYQQSLDQGLQFLIQYYNGEERAKGNILERFSAQQFPDLHSELNLSSLELGDSALYFCASSARGINEQFFGPGTRLTVL.

The rearrangement links TRBV9 to TRBJ1-6; 8 nucleotides align to TRBD1. Germline values: CDR1 SGDLS, CDR2 YYNGEE. J was trimmed by 5 bases and V by 3 bases; bases with no gene match: 7. The length of the CDR3 is 16 residues. DNA for the CDR3: TGTGCCAGCAGCGCCTGGACAGGGACGAATAATTCACCCCTCCACTTT. It translates to CASSAWTGTNNSPLHF.

This chain joins TRBV9 and TRBJ1-4; D not certain. The germline V gene has CDR1 SGDLS and CDR2 YYNGEE. The CDR3 is 15 residues long. The ends were cut back, 1 base at V and 6 bases at J, with 13 bases in the middle. CDR3 in DNA: TGTGCCAGCAGCGTACGACCAACGAGGGATGAAAAACTGTTTTTT. The encoded protein is CASSVRPTRDEKLFF.

The V and J genes are TRBV19 and TRBJ1-5; D unclear. V dropped 7 bases and J dropped 4 bases, with 14 bases sitting between them. CDR1 is LNHDA, CDR2 SQIVND, per germline (reference sequence). The CDR3 totals 14 residues. As DNA, the CDR3 is TGTGCCAGTAAAAACCGGGAGGAAAATCAGCCCCAGCATTTT. Its translation: CASKNREENQPQHF.

The chain carries TRBV11-2 and TRBJ2-7; no definite D call. The germline CDR1 and CDR2 sequences are SGHAT and FQNNGV. The ends were cut back, 1 base at V and 4 bases at J, with 5 bases in the middle. The CDR3 runs 12 residues. DNA of the CDR3: TGTGCCAGCAGCTTAGCCCAGTACGAGCAGTACTTC. This sequence encodes CASSLAQYEQYF.

The CDR3, as DNA: TGCAGCGTTGAACCTAGCCCGGGGTACGAGCAGTACTTC. Amino acid sequence: CSVEPSPGYEQYF. V and J are TRBV29-1 and TRBJ2-7; weak D call: TRBD2 (5 bases). Germline V gives CDR1 SQVTM, CDR2 ANQGSEA. The CDR3 is made up of 13 amino acids. V was clipped by 2 bases and J by 4 bases, with 12 bases between them.

The chain carries TRBV7-9 and TRBJ1-6, with 9 positions matching TRBD1. The CDR3 runs 15 residues. J gave up 9 bases and V 5 bases, and 8 bases lay outside the gene matches. CDR1 and CDR2 (germline): SEHNR, FQNEAQ (reference sequence). The CDR3 loop reads CASSPDRGSGSPLHF. As DNA, the CDR3 is TGTGCCAGCAGCCCGGACAGGGGATCGGGTTCACCCCTCCACTTT.

The chain uses TRBV10-3 and TRBJ1-3, with D perhaps matching TRBD1 (5 bases). Germline CDR1 is ENHRY and CDR2 is SYGVKD. This CDR3 has 15 residues. V was cut by 3 bases and J by 0 bases, with 9 bases left in between. The CDR3 bases are TGTGCCATCAGTGAAACAGGTATCTCTGGAAACACCATATATTTT. Translating it yields CAISETGISGNTIYF.

Only one count was recorded for this clone. The V gene is TRBV4-1, the J gene TRBJ1-5; 7 bases are a match to TRBD1. The CDR3 totals 14 residues. Germline values: CDR1 MGHRA, CDR2 YSYEKL. With 4 bases clipped from V and 2 bases from J, the junction kept 2 bases outside the gene matches. The CDR3 reads CASSLGQGNQPQHF. The CDR3 region has the DNA TGCGCCAGCAGCCTCGGACAGGGCAATCAGCCCCAGCATTTT.

The V and J genes are TRBV6-2 or TRBV6-3 and TRBJ1-4, with 8 bases fitting TRBD1. This CDR3 contains 15 residues. The V gene end was trimmed by 5 bases and the J gene end by 3 bases; junction bases not matched to a gene: 5. Germline V lookup: CDR1 MNHEY, CDR2 SVGEGT. The CDR3 is CASSRQGLANEKLFF. The CDR3 nucleotides are TGTGCCAGCAGTCGACAGGGGTTGGCTAATGAAAAACTGTTTTTT.

The chain employs TRBV9 and TRBJ2-1, with TRBD1 matching 7 bases. Germline lookup yields CDR1 SGDLS and CDR2 YYNGEE. The CDR3 loop spans 14 amino acids. V shed 4 bases, J shed 7 bases, and the junction held 8 bases outside the gene matches. The CDR3 loop reads CASSWDSVGNEQFF. Here the CDR3 DNA reads TGTGCCAGCAGCTGGGACAGCGTGGGAAATGAGCAGTTCTTC.

Worth noting for this clone: Relative to the germline gene, one junction end is altered; a read error may explain this. The chain joins TRBV7-7 to TRBJ1-3; TRBD1 is a possible D gene (6 bases). This CDR3 is 14 amino acids long. CDR1 and CDR2 from the germline V gene are SSHAT and FNYEAQ (reference sequence). CDR3 in amino acids: CASSLAGAGNTIYF. As DNA, the CDR3 is TGTGCTAGCAGCTTAGCAGGGGCTGGAAACACCATATATTTT.

About this clone: An end of the junction does not agree with germline; a read error may underlie this. The rearrangement joins TRBV3-1 (or the pseudogene TRBV3-2) to TRBJ1-5; tentative D call: TRBD1 (5 bases). Per germline, CDR1 LGHDT and CDR2 YNNKEL (reference sequence). This CDR3 region has 14 residues. The DNA for the CDR3 is TGTGCCAGCAGCCAAGTTCAGGGCAAACAGCCCCAGCATTTT. Its protein is CASSQVQGKQPQHF.

This clone was found once. This sequence joins TRBV11-3 and TRBJ2-5, with TRBD1 identical over 7 bases. J was trimmed by 5 bases and V by 4 bases; bases with no gene match: 4. This CDR3 has 13 residues. CDR1 and CDR2 from the germline V gene are SGHNT and YENEEA. The CDR3 DNA is TGTGCCAGCAGCTCGACAGGGTTGGAGACCCAGTACTTC. It codes for CASSSTGLETQYF.